The 22 T cell receptor beta chains listed next were all sequenced from one sample in a study of cytotoxic CD8 clonotypes in ibrutinib-treated CLL. Sequencing was performed with immunoSEQ multiplex PCR; in TCRdb, only in-frame clones are kept and a portion is missing. Among around 160,000 clones listed, roughly 84% were seen once. The specimen was PBMCs, collected at disease progression, from a patient treated with ibrutinib. These receptors came from a human donor with chronic lymphocytic leukemia.

The rearrangement links TRBV27 to TRBJ2-2; D could derive from TRBD1 or TRBD2 (5 bases each). The CDR3 totals 14 residues. The ends were cut back, 8 bases at V and 4 bases at J, with 14 bases in the middle. Germline V CDR1 and CDR2: MNHEY, SMNVEV (reference sequence). The DNA for the CDR3 is TGTGCCAGCGGGACGGGCATAGGCACCGGGGAGCTGTTTTTT. Translated: CASGTGIGTGELFF.

This chain links TRBV6-1 with TRBJ2-7; the match to TRBD1 covers 8 bases. Unmatched junction bases numbered 1, after V lost 6 bases and J lost 3 bases. In germline, CDR1 is MNHNS, CDR2 SASEGT. The CDR3 spans 12 residues. CDR3 sequence: CASSGQGYEQYF. The DNA of the CDR3 is TGTGCCAGCAGCGGACAGGGCTACGAGCAGTACTTC.

This chain joins TRBV29-1 and TRBJ1-1; 7 bases match TRBD1. Germline CDR1 and CDR2: SQVTM and ANQGSEA. The CDR3 consists of 12 residues. The ends lost 8 bases at V and 3 bases at J; junction bases unmatched: 6. The CDR3 sequence is CSSLTGDTEAFF. The CDR3 region has the DNA TGCAGCTCCTTAACAGGGGACACTGAAGCTTTCTTT.

This clone was detected once. V gene TRBV2 combines with J gene TRBJ2-7, with D maybe TRBD1 (5 bases). Looked up from germline, CDR1 is SNHLY and CDR2 is FYNNEI. This CDR3 has 17 amino acids. V was cut by 1 base and J by 3 bases, with 19 bases left in between. CDR3 sequence: CASSEVGQDQTNYEQYF. CDR3 nucleotides: TGTGCCAGCAGTGAAGTGGGGCAGGACCAAACAAACTACGAGCAGTACTTC.

The rearrangement joins TRBV30 to TRBJ2-7; 7 positions agree with TRBD1. The ends lost 7 bases at V and 3 bases at J; junction bases unmatched: 6. Germline-derived CDR1 and CDR2 are GTSNPN and SVGIG (reference sequence). This CDR3 is built from 12 residues. In DNA, the CDR3 is TGTGCCTCTCGACGACAGGGCTACGAGCAGTACTTC. It encodes CASRRQGYEQYF.

J is TRBJ1-2 and V is TRBV5-4; D possibly corresponds to TRBD1 (6 bases). Trimming removed 0 bases at V and 4 bases at J, with 10 bases between. CDR1 is SGHNT, CDR2 YYREEE, per germline (reference sequence). This CDR3 has 14 amino acids. CDR3 DNA: TGTGCCAGCAGCTTGGGAGACAGGTCCTATGGCTACACCTTC. It yields the protein CASSLGDRSYGYTF.

The rearrangement links TRBV7-9 to TRBJ1-4, with 7 positions matching TRBD1. Germline V gene data show CDR1 as SEHNR and CDR2 as FQNEAQ (reference sequence). The CDR3 length is 15 residues. The V and J ends lost 5 bases and 8 bases, in that order; junction bases with no gene match: 11. CDR3 region: CASSPRGGVGEKLFF. DNA for the CDR3: TGTGCCAGCAGCCCCAGGGGGGGCGTAGGGGAAAAACTGTTTTTT.

This chain links TRBV19 with TRBJ2-1; D may be TRBD2 (5 bases). Germline values: CDR1 LNHDA, CDR2 SQIVND (reference sequence). The CDR3 is made up of 15 amino acids. V was clipped by 3 bases and J by 1 base, with 10 bases between them. In DNA, the CDR3 is TGTGCCAGTAGTATTCGAGCGGAATCCTACAATGAGCAGTTCTTC. Protein product: CASSIRAESYNEQFF.

The gene calls are TRBV6-5 and TRBJ2-7; TRBD2 is a possible D gene (5 bases). The CDR3 runs 13 residues. V lost 4 bases, J lost 2 bases, and 9 bases lay in between. Germline CDR1 reads MNHEY; CDR2 reads SVGAGI. Here the CDR3 reads CASSSDGTYEQYF. The CDR3, as DNA: TGTGCCAGCAGTTCTGACGGGACCTACGAGCAGTACTTC.

The chain combines TRBV9 with TRBJ1-2; TRBD1 matches 10 bases. From germline, CDR1 is SGDLS and CDR2 YYNGEE. This CDR3 spans 16 amino acids. Germline trimming cut 6 bases from V and 3 bases from J; bases unmatched to any gene: 11. CDR3 bases: TGTGCCAGCAAGGGGACAGGGGTAGGCAGTTACTATGGCTACACCTTC. The encoded protein is CASKGTGVGSYYGYTF.

The genes are TRBV30 and TRBJ1-6; D remains unclear. Trimming cost V 6 bases and J 9 bases, with 12 bases left between them. CDR1 is GTSNPN and CDR2 is SVGIG in the germline V gene (reference sequence). The CDR3 length is 12 residues. This CDR3 reads CACPGWGSPLHF. Written as DNA, the CDR3 is TGTGCCTGTCCGGGGTGGGGTTCACCCCTCCACTTT.

J is TRBJ1-4 and V is TRBV11-2; possible D gene TRBD1, 5 bases. The CDR3 runs to 13 residues. The germline gives CDR1 SGHAT, CDR2 FQNNGV. Trimming cost V 8 bases and J 8 bases, with 15 bases left between them. The CDR3 DNA is TGTGCCAGCCAGGGACGCCTCCAAGAAAAACTGTTTTTT. Translated, it gives CASQGRLQEKLFF.

This clone was counted between two and nine times. The chain has TRBV11-1 and TRBJ2-7; TRBD2 matches at 13 bases. Losses at the gene ends were 4 bases for V and 4 bases for J; bases not matched to a gene: 7. Germline V CDR1 and CDR2: SGHAT, FQDESV (reference sequence). The CDR3 contains 16 residues. The CDR3 bases are TGTGCCAGCAGCTCGCCCGGGACTAGCGGGATATACGAGCAGTACTTC. Encoded protein: CASSSPGTSGIYEQYF.

The chain is built from TRBV29-1 and TRBJ2-1, with a possible D match to TRBD2 (6 bases). Germline CDR1 is SQVTM and CDR2 is ANQGSEA. This CDR3 is built from 15 residues. V was pared by 1 base and J by 8 bases, with 18 bases between. CDR3 in amino acids: CSVEGGDLGIDEQFF. CDR3 bases: TGCAGCGTTGAAGGCGGGGATCTAGGGATCGATGAGCAGTTCTTC.

This clone was picked up a small number of times. CDR3 DNA sequence: TGTGCCAGCAGGATAGGGACCGACCGAAGGTACGAGCAGTACTTC. Its translation: CASRIGTDRRYEQYF. V usage is TRBV7-2 and J usage is TRBJ2-7, with D perhaps given as TRBD1 or TRBD2 (5 bases each). Germline V lookup: CDR1 SGHTA, CDR2 FQGNSA. With 6 bases removed from V and 4 bases from J, the gap between germline ends came to 19 bases. The CDR3 is 15 residues long.

This chain links TRBV10-1 with TRBJ2-3; possibly TRBD2 for D (6 bases). V was clipped by 5 bases and J by 0 bases, with 21 bases between them. Germline lookup yields CDR1 WNHNN and CDR2 SYGVQD (reference sequence). CDR3 size: 18 residues. CDR3 coding DNA: TGCGCCAGCAGTCTGGAGGGGCCCCGACTGGACAGCACAGATACGCAGTATTTT. Protein sequence: CASSLEGPRLDSTDTQYF.

This rearrangement joins TRBV9 to TRBJ1-3; TRBD1 agrees at 10 bases. Germline CDR1 reads SGDLS; CDR2 reads YYNGEE. The CDR3 loop spans 16 amino acids. V trimming: 4 bases; J trimming: 4 bases; junction bases outside the gene matches: 8. CDR3 coding DNA: TGTGCCAGCAGCTCGACAGGGGGCAGGGTCGGAAACACCATATATTTT. This codes for CASSSTGGRVGNTIYF.

The J gene is TRBJ1-5, the V gene TRBV30, with TRBD1 as a possible D gene (5 bases). This CDR3 region has 15 residues. V lost 2 bases to trimming and J lost 6 bases, with 17 bases between them. Germline V gene sequence: CDR1 GTSNPN, CDR2 SVGIG (reference sequence). The CDR3 loop reads CAWSLEGWRSQPQHF. The CDR3, as DNA: TGTGCCTGGAGTTTGGAGGGGTGGAGGTCTCAGCCCCAGCATTTT.

The chain uses TRBV5-6 and TRBJ1-5; D is uncertain. The CDR3 runs to 13 residues. Per germline, CDR1 SGHDT and CDR2 YYEEEE. The V end was cut by 6 bases, the J end by 6 bases, with 13 bases between. The CDR3 DNA reads TGTGCCAGCACCTCGGGCGGAGTTCAGCCCCAGCATTTT. Translating gives CASTSGGVQPQHF.

The chain joins TRBV6-1 to TRBJ2-7; weak D call: TRBD2 (6 bases). CDR3 length: 16 residues. V shed 2 bases and J shed 2 bases, with 16 bases lying between them. CDR1 MNHNS and CDR2 SASEGT come from the germline V gene. CDR3 region: CASSEYRGLATYEQYF. The DNA for the CDR3 is TGTGCCAGCAGTGAATATCGTGGGCTAGCGACCTACGAGCAGTACTTC.

This clone has only a few counts. The V call is TRBV27, the J call TRBJ2-2; D is tentatively TRBD1 or TRBD2 (5 bases each). Looked up from germline, CDR1 is MNHEY and CDR2 is SMNVEV (reference sequence). The CDR3 extends over 15 amino acids. V was cut by 7 bases and J by 6 bases, with 18 bases left in between. CDR3 region: CASTPGTPPPGELFF. CDR3 DNA sequence: TGTGCCAGCACCCCCGGGACGCCACCTCCCGGGGAGCTGTTTTTT.

This sequence joins TRBV6-5 and TRBJ1-2, with 7 bases aligning to TRBD1. This CDR3 is 14 amino acids long. Losses at the gene ends were 6 bases for V and 2 bases for J; bases not matched to a gene: 6. In germline, CDR1 is MNHEY, CDR2 SVGAGI. For the CDR3, the DNA is TGTGCCAGCAGGGACCCGGGACAGAACTATGGCTACACCTTC. It yields the protein CASRDPGQNYGYTF.